These 13 T cell receptor beta chains were all obtained from the same sample, sequenced in a study of graft-versus-host responses after intestinal transplantation. Method: immunoSEQ multiplex PCR; TCRdb's copy keeps in-frame clones and lacks some. The data contain more than 60,000 clones, 90% of them singletons. These receptors have no known antigen. The sequences come from unstimulated CD8+ T cells sorted from spleen or lymph node cells, collected before intestinal transplant. The source of these receptors is a human donor who received an intestinal transplant.

This clone showed up just once. V gene TRBV5-1 combines with J gene TRBJ2-7; 7 bases agree with TRBD1. V lost 1 base, J lost 3 bases, and 4 bases stayed unmatched. CDR1 and CDR2 (germline): SGHRS, YFSETQ. There are 14 residues in the CDR3. The CDR3 DNA sequence: TGCGCCAGCAGCTTGAGACAGGGTGACTACGAGCAGTACTTC. Translated, it gives CASSLRQGDYEQYF.

V is TRBV27 and J is TRBJ2-1; TRBD2 aligns across 12 bases. CDR3 length equals 15 residues. Germline V gene data show CDR1 as MNHEY and CDR2 as SMNVEV (reference sequence). V was clipped by 6 bases and J by 4 bases; unmatched bases: 4. For the CDR3, the DNA is TGTGCCAGCAGCCCACTAGCGGGGGGATACAATGAGCAGTTCTTC. Translating it yields CASSPLAGGYNEQFF.

The genes are TRBV9 and TRBJ1-2; perhaps TRBD1 as D (6 bases). The CDR3 has 12 residues. Germline V gene sequence: CDR1 SGDLS, CDR2 YYNGEE. Deletions cut 3 bases from V and 3 bases from J, with 6 bases between. Here the CDR3 DNA reads TGTGCCAGCAGCGGGACAGACTATGGCTACACCTTC. It is translated as CASSGTDYGYTF.

About this clone itself: The junction does not match germline at one end; this may be a read error. V usage is TRBV6-1 and J usage is TRBJ2-7; D is possibly TRBD1 (6 bases). This CDR3 is built from 13 residues. Germline V CDR1 and CDR2: MNHNS, SASEGT. CDR3 protein: CASNEWGPYEQYF. The CDR3 DNA sequence: TGTGCCAGCAATGAATGGGGGCCCTACGAGCAGTACTTC.

The rearrangement links TRBV7-8 to TRBJ2-5; weak D call: TRBD2 (6 bases). V lost 5 bases and J lost 5, with 21 bases in between. Germline V gene lookup returns CDR1 SGHVS and CDR2 FQNEAQ. There are 16 residues in the CDR3. CDR3 coding DNA: TGTGCCAGCAGCCCAGTGGGGCCCGGGGGTGTGGAGACCCAGTACTTC. It encodes CASSPVGPGGVETQYF.

The chain is built from TRBV4-1 and TRBJ1-3; D perhaps matches TRBD1 (5 bases). Germline assignment: CDR1 MGHRA and CDR2 YSYEKL. V shed 0 bases and J shed 3 bases, with 9 bases lying between them. The CDR3 runs to 15 residues. The CDR3 DNA reads as TGCGCCAGCAGCCAAGATTGGGGACTTGGAAACACCATATATTTT. It specifies CASSQDWGLGNTIYF.

For the CDR3, the DNA is TGTGCCAGCAGCTTGGCACTAGCCGTTTACGTACGAGAGACCCAGTACTTC. Its translation is CASSLALAVYVRETQYF. The rearrangement links TRBV5-5 to TRBJ2-5, with TRBD2 as a possible D gene (6 bases). V was pared by 0 bases and J by 4 bases, with 19 bases between. The CDR3 contains 17 residues. CDR1 is SGHKS, CDR2 YYEKEE, per germline (reference sequence).

V and J are TRBV7-9 and TRBJ2-1; TRBD1 matches at 7 bases. V shed 5 bases, J shed 0 bases, and the junction held 7 bases outside the gene matches. The CDR3 is made up of 16 amino acids. Looked up from germline, CDR1 is SEHNR and CDR2 is FQNEAQ (reference sequence). Written as DNA, the CDR3 is TGTGCCAGCAGCGTAACAGGGGTCCTCTCCTACAATGAGCAGTTCTTC. Translation gives CASSVTGVLSYNEQFF.

This chain links TRBV5-1 with TRBJ2-7; TRBD1 might be the D (5 bases). In germline, CDR1 is SGHRS, CDR2 YFSETQ. The CDR3 runs to 14 residues. Trimming took off 2 bases at V and 3 bases at J, with 12 bases between the two ends. CDR3 in DNA: TGCGCCAGCAGCTTCGACAGAGTCTTCTACGAGCAGTACTTC. Its translation is CASSFDRVFYEQYF.

The V call is TRBV6-5, the J call TRBJ2-1, with TRBD1 identical over 9 bases. V lost 5 bases, J lost 9 bases, and 8 bases stayed unmatched. Germline V lookup: CDR1 MNHEY, CDR2 SVGAGI. This CDR3 spans 14 amino acids. The CDR3 nucleotides read TGTGCCAGCAGTCCGCAACAGGGGGCCGGTGAGCAGTTCTTC. This codes for CASSPQQGAGEQFF.

The V and J genes are TRBV6-6 and TRBJ1-1; TRBD1 aligns across 10 bases. The V and J ends lost 0 bases and 6 bases, in that order; junction bases with no gene match: 7. The length of the CDR3 is 16 residues. Germline V gene data show CDR1 as MNHNY and CDR2 as SVGAGI (reference sequence). DNA of the CDR3: TGTGCCAGCAGTTACTCGTTGGGGACAGGGGCGTCTGAAGCTTTCTTT. Translation: CASSYSLGTGASEAFF.

The chain couples TRBV2 to TRBJ2-1, with D maybe TRBD2 (5 bases). The CDR3 totals 10 residues. Trimming left V 8 bases short and J 6 bases short, with 5 bases between. Germline CDR1 reads SNHLY; CDR2 reads FYNNEI. CDR3 protein: CASEGNEQFF. CDR3 bases: TGTGCCAGCGAGGGCAATGAGCAGTTCTTC.

This chain joins TRBV5-6 and TRBJ2-7, with D perhaps TRBD2 (5 bases). Trimming took 4 bases from V and 9 from J, leaving 23 bases between them. Per the germline V gene, CDR1 is SGHDT and CDR2 is YYEEEE. The length of the CDR3 is 15 residues. The DNA for the CDR3 is TGTGCCAGCAGCCTGTTTGTGGAGGTCTACGACGGGCAGTACTTC. It is translated as CASSLFVEVYDGQYF.